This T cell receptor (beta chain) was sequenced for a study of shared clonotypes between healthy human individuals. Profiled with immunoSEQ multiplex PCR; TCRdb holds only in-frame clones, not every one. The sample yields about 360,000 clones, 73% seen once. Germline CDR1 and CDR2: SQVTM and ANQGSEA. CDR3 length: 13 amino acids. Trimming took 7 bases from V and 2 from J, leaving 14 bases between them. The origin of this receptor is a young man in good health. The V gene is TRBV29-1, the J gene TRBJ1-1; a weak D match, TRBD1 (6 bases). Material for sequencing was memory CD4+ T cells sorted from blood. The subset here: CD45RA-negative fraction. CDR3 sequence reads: CSASRGPNTEAFF. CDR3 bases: TGCAGCGCTTCCAGGGGACCAAACACTGAAGCTTTCTTT.